The 28 T cell receptor beta chains presented below share a single source sample, sequenced in a study of shared clonotypes between healthy human individuals. The assay was immunoSEQ multiplex PCR, and TCRdb's table has in-frame clones only and misses some. The data show over 1.5 million clones, with approximately 98% seen just once and less than 0.55% held by the top ten. The sample was naive CD4+ T cells sorted from blood. Subset noted: CD45RA+ positively selected. These receptors were taken from a young man in good health.

The rearrangement uses TRBV27 and TRBJ1-2, with D unclear. Per the germline V gene, CDR1 is MNHEY and CDR2 is SMNVEV (reference sequence). This CDR3 is 15 amino acids long. V was shortened by 3 bases and J by 0 bases, with 11 bases between the two germline ends. CDR3 in amino acids: CASSFEAGPNYGYTF. The CDR3 DNA reads as TGTGCCAGCAGTTTCGAGGCAGGACCTAACTATGGCTACACCTTC.

This chain links TRBV5-5 with TRBJ2-7, with D uncertain. V lost 0 bases, J lost 7 bases, and 8 bases lay in between. CDR3 length: 12 amino acids. Germline lookup yields CDR1 SGHKS and CDR2 YYEKEE (reference sequence). The CDR3 spells CASSLVSKEQYF. CDR3 in DNA: TGTGCCAGCAGCTTGGTGTCCAAGGAGCAGTACTTC.

The chain recombines TRBV5-5 with TRBJ1-4; a possible D gene is TRBD1 (6 bases). Trimming removed 6 bases at V and 0 bases at J, with 15 bases between. This CDR3 spans 16 amino acids. CDR1 SGHKS and CDR2 YYEKEE come from the germline V gene (reference sequence). In DNA form, the CDR3 reads TGTGCCAGCAACCTAGGGGGTATTGCAACTAATGAAAAACTGTTTTTT. This gives the protein CASNLGGIATNEKLFF. Combining the CDR3 with reference TRBV5-5 and TRBJ1-4 gives the whole variable domain DAGVTQSPTHLIKTRGQQVTLRCSPISGHKSVSWYQQVLGQGPQFIFQYYEKEERGRGNFPDRFSARQFPNYSSELNVNALLLGDSALYLCASNLGGIATNEKLFFGSGTQLSVL.

This rearrangement joins TRBV2 to TRBJ1-5; unclear D gene. Germline lookup yields CDR1 SNHLY and CDR2 FYNNEI. Trimming removed 7 bases at V and 6 bases at J, with 13 bases between. This CDR3 is built from 13 residues. The CDR3 loop is CASTVGWSQPQHF. The CDR3 coding sequence is TGTGCCAGCACCGTCGGGTGGAGTCAGCCCCAGCATTTT. Full variable domain (remainder filled in from reference TRBV2 and TRBJ1-5): EPEVTQTPSHQVTQMGQEVILRCVPISNHLYFYWYRQILGQKVEFLVSFYNNEISEKSEIFDDQFSVERPDGSNFTLKIRSTKLEDSAMYFCASTVGWSQPQHFGDGTRLSIL.

The chain has TRBV27 and TRBJ2-1, with D unresolved. The germline V and J ends were trimmed by 2 bases and 8 bases, with 13 bases remaining between them. Germline CDR1 reads MNHEY; CDR2 reads SMNVEV (reference sequence). The CDR3 runs 14 residues. CDR3 in DNA: TGTGCCAGCAGTTTACAATGGAGCTCTGATGAGCAGTTCTTC. Translation: CASSLQWSSDEQFF.

The chain uses TRBV5-4 and TRBJ2-1, with a weak D call TRBD1 (5 bases). The CDR3 has 12 amino acids. V shed 6 bases and J shed 4 bases, with 8 bases lying between them. Germline V gene lookup returns CDR1 SGHNT and CDR2 YYREEE (reference sequence). Here the CDR3 reads CASNGAYNEQFF. The DNA for the CDR3 is TGTGCCAGCAATGGGGCTTACAATGAGCAGTTCTTC.

The chain has TRBV21-1 and TRBJ2-2; whether TRBD1, the table's D call, matches the DNA was not checked. TRBV21-1 is deemed a pseudogene. This CDR3 has 14 residues. The chain's CDR3 is CASSGQGVAGELFF. The CDR3 DNA reads as TGTGCCAGCAGTGGACAGGGGGTGGCCGGGGAGCTGTTTTTT.

V usage is TRBV11-2 and J usage is TRBJ2-1, with 8 bases aligning to TRBD1. V lost 1 base and J lost 10; bases outside the gene matches: 15. CDR1 and CDR2 from the germline V gene are SGHAT and FQNNGV. The CDR3 runs to 17 residues. The CDR3 bases are TGTGCCAGCAGCTTAGCCCCCGGGACAGGACCTTTAGGGGAGCAGTTCTTC. This codes for CASSLAPGTGPLGEQFF.

This clone was detected only once. The genes are TRBV18 and TRBJ2-3, with D hard to call. This CDR3 spans 15 amino acids. V lost 3 bases, J lost 0 bases, and 10 bases lay in between. The V gene's germline CDR1 is KGHSH and CDR2 LQKENI. CDR3 amino acids: CASSPGASSTDTQYF. CDR3 DNA sequence: TGTGCCAGCTCACCCGGAGCGAGTAGCACAGATACGCAGTATTTT.

The chain joins TRBV18 to TRBJ2-1; D not resolved. Germline-derived CDR1 and CDR2 are KGHSH and LQKENI. The CDR3 covers 12 residues. Trimming took 5 bases from V and 9 from J, leaving 11 bases between them. The CDR3 DNA follows: TGTGCCAGCTCATTGACTTGGGGTGAGCAGTTCTTC. This sequence encodes CASSLTWGEQFF.

CDR3 nucleotide sequence: TGTGCCAGCAGCACAATACCGGGACAGGGCTCCCTCGAGCAGTACTTC. Protein product: CASSTIPGQGSLEQYF. This rearrangement joins TRBV11-2 to TRBJ2-7; 9 bases agree with TRBD1. This CDR3 has 16 amino acids. Losses at the gene ends were 5 bases for V and 6 bases for J; bases not matched to a gene: 14. Germline CDR1 and CDR2: SGHAT and FQNNGV.

The CDR3 loop is CASRKDSGSRGTIYF. CDR3 bases: TGTGCCAGCAGGAAGGACAGCGGCTCAAGGGGCACCATATATTTT. The V gene is TRBV28, the J gene TRBJ1-3; tentatively, D is TRBD1 (6 bases). Germline V gene lookup returns CDR1 MDHEN and CDR2 SYDVKM. The CDR3 length is 15 residues. The ends were cut back, 6 bases at V and 9 bases at J, with 21 bases in the middle.

This clone was counted once. As DNA, the CDR3 is TGTGCCAGCAGCCTAGGAGCGGGAGGAGGATCAGATACGCAGTATTTT. This translates into CASSLGAGGGSDTQYF. The chain is built from TRBV11-3 and TRBJ2-3; 9 nucleotides agree with TRBD2. Unmatched junction bases numbered 10, after V lost 5 bases and J lost 4 bases. The CDR3 has 16 residues. Germline CDR1 is SGHNT and CDR2 is YENEEA.

CDR3 bases: TGTGCCAGCAGCTGGGCGGCGGGAGCTTCCTACAATGAGCAGTTCTTC. Its translation: CASSWAAGASYNEQFF. The chain couples TRBV5-4 to TRBJ2-1; 7 bases fit TRBD2. The CDR3 runs 16 residues. After removal of 3 bases from V and 1 base from J, the junction contained 7 bases not matched to a gene. From germline, CDR1 is SGHNT and CDR2 YYREEE (reference sequence).

The J gene is TRBJ2-2, the V gene TRBV6-6; the D call may be TRBD1 or TRBD2 (5 bases each). Trimming cost V 3 bases and J 2 bases, with 13 bases left between them. The CDR3 totals 16 residues. Germline loops: CDR1 MNHNY, CDR2 SVGAGI (reference sequence). The CDR3 loop is CASSYPTGANTGELFF. Here the CDR3 DNA reads TGTGCCAGCAGTTATCCGACCGGGGCAAACACCGGGGAGCTGTTTTTT.

The CDR3 DNA reads as TGTGCTAGTGGTTTGGTTTGCGGGAGTGAGCAGTTCTTC. Translation: CASGLVCGSEQFF. This chain joins TRBV12-5 and TRBJ2-1; 7 nucleotides match TRBD2. Trimming cost V 0 bases and J 9 bases; bases outside gene matches: 2. Germline V gives CDR1 LGHNT, CDR2 FRNRAP. This CDR3 has 13 amino acids.

This sequence joins TRBV5-4 and TRBJ2-7; 10 nucleotides agree with TRBD1. The V gene end was trimmed by 4 bases and the J gene end by 0 bases; junction bases not matched to a gene: 4. The CDR3 runs to 15 residues. CDR1 and CDR2 from the germline V gene are SGHNT and YYREEE (reference sequence). Here the CDR3 reads CASSGGQGNSYEQYF. The CDR3 DNA follows: TGTGCCAGCAGCGGGGGACAGGGGAACTCCTACGAGCAGTACTTC.

V usage is TRBV18 and J usage is TRBJ1-2, with D possibly TRBD1 on 5 matching bases. Germline assignment: CDR1 KGHSH and CDR2 LQKENI. Deletions cut 3 bases from V and 7 bases from J, with 12 bases between. CDR3 length equals 13 residues. The CDR3 nucleotides read TGTGCCAGCTCACCTGACAGTAATGCTGGCTACACCTTC. As protein: CASSPDSNAGYTF.

This chain joins TRBV25-1 and TRBJ2-7; the D is unclear. The V gene's germline CDR1 is MGHDK and CDR2 SYGVNS. The V end lost 3 bases, the J end lost 5 bases, and 14 bases lay between the germline ends. CDR3 length: 14 amino acids. In nucleotides, the CDR3 is TGTGCCAGCAGTGAGGGCGTCCCGTTTCACGAGCAGTACTTC. Protein: CASSEGVPFHEQYF.

This chain connects TRBV14 to TRBJ1-2; 12 bases are shared with TRBD1. Losses at the gene ends were 3 bases for V and 3 bases for J; bases not matched to a gene: 8. The CDR3 length is 17 residues. Germline V lookup: CDR1 SGHDN, CDR2 FVKESK. CDR3 in amino acids: CASSHWDRGLYDYGYTF. The CDR3 region has the DNA TGTGCCAGCAGCCATTGGGACAGGGGGCTTTACGACTATGGCTACACCTTC. The entire variable domain, with the rest obtained from reference TRBV14 and TRBJ1-2, is as follows: EAGVTQFPSHSVIEKGQTVTLRCDPISGHDNLYWYRRVMGKEIKFLLHFVKESKQDESGMPNNRFLAERTGGTYSTLKVQPAELEDSGVYFCASSHWDRGLYDYGYTFGSGTRLTVV.

The V gene is TRBV5-4, the J gene TRBJ2-3, with 9 nucleotides matching TRBD2. The germline gives CDR1 SGHNT, CDR2 YYREEE (reference sequence). The CDR3 runs 14 residues. V was clipped by 2 bases and J by 4 bases; unmatched bases: 2. Here the CDR3 reads CASSLIAGADTQYF. The CDR3 region has the DNA TGTGCCAGCAGCTTAATAGCGGGAGCAGATACGCAGTATTTT. Together with reference TRBV5-4 and TRBJ2-3, the CDR3 gives the full variable domain: ETGVTQSPTHLIKTRGQQVTLRCSSQSGHNTVSWYQQALGQGPQFIFQYYREEENGRGNFPPRFSGLQFPNYSSELNVNALELDDSALYLCASSLIAGADTQYFGPGTRLTVL.

This chain joins TRBV18 and TRBJ2-7; maybe TRBD2 (6 bases). V gave up 3 bases and J gave up 6 bases, with 18 bases separating them. Germline V gene data show CDR1 as KGHSH and CDR2 as LQKENI. CDR3 size: 15 residues. DNA of the CDR3: TGTGCCAGCTCACCGACTCGGGACTTCCACGCCGAGCAGTACTTC. Residues: CASSPTRDFHAEQYF.

Remarks on this clone: Other DNA sequences in the sample encode the same CDR3. The chain employs TRBV2 and TRBJ2-3; D might be TRBD1 or TRBD2, each matching 5 bases. Germline V gene lookup returns CDR1 SNHLY and CDR2 FYNNEI. The CDR3 covers 12 residues. V lost 4 bases, J lost 5 bases, and 7 bases lay in between. CDR3 sequence: CASSVGVDTQYF. CDR3 bases: TGTGCCAGCAGTGTGGGGGTAGATACGCAGTATTTT.

The chain is built from TRBV9 and TRBJ1-1; no clear D. Germline lookup yields CDR1 SGDLS and CDR2 YYNGEE. The length of the CDR3 is 13 residues. Trimming removed 6 bases at V and 10 bases at J, with 19 bases between. CDR3 DNA: TGTGCCAGCACCACAACCGATACCGAGAGAGCTTTCTTT. Residues: CASTTTDTERAFF.

This chain joins TRBV6-1 and TRBJ2-1; the match to TRBD2 covers 7 bases. Losses at the gene ends were 6 bases for V and 5 bases for J; bases not matched to a gene: 4. This CDR3 is built from 13 residues. Germline CDR1 reads MNHNS; CDR2 reads SASEGT. CDR3 bases: TGTGCCAGCAGCGGGAGGCCAAACAATGAGCAGTTCTTC. Protein sequence: CASSGRPNNEQFF.

J is TRBJ2-7 and V is TRBV30; D remains unclear. The CDR3 runs to 13 residues. Germline values: CDR1 GTSNPN, CDR2 SVGIG (reference sequence). Trimming took 2 bases from V and 2 from J, leaving 10 bases between them. The CDR3 region has the DNA TGTGCCTGGAGTCCCCACGGACCCTACGAGCAGTACTTC. Protein product: CAWSPHGPYEQYF.

The chain employs TRBV7-2 and TRBJ2-7; 8 bases align to TRBD1. The CDR3 runs to 13 residues. Unmatched junction bases numbered 2, after V lost 4 bases and J lost 3 bases. Germline V gene sequence: CDR1 SGHTA, CDR2 FQGNSA. The CDR3 DNA reads TGTGCCAGCAGCTGGACAGGGAACTACGAGCAGTACTTC. It is translated as CASSWTGNYEQYF. Full variable domain (remainder filled in from reference TRBV7-2 and TRBJ2-7): GAGVSQSPSNKVTEKGKDVELRCDPISGHTALYWYRQSLGQGLEFLIYFQGNSAPDKSGLPSDRFSAERTGGSVSTLTIQRTQQEDSAVYLCASSWTGNYEQYFGPGTRLTVT.

Comment on this clone: Other DNA sequences within the sample encode an identical CDR3. V usage is TRBV5-1 and J usage is TRBJ2-7; 8 bases map to TRBD1. After removal of 5 bases from V and 4 bases from J, the junction contained 8 bases not matched to a gene. CDR1 and CDR2 from the germline V gene are SGHRS and YFSETQ. This CDR3 region has 14 residues. CDR3 nucleotides: TGCGCCAGCAGGCCCGGGCAGGGGGCGTACGAGCAGTACTTC. Protein: CASRPGQGAYEQYF.